This T cell receptor (beta chain) came from a study of metastatic and nonmetastatic thyroid tumors. Study-wide context: Malignant and benign thyroid patients had repertoires compared in peripheral blood and tumor or nodule tissue.

As regards this clone: Its antigen is unknown.

Each patient went into thyroid surgery without having received any treatment. Per the original methods: Clinicopathological groups differed in CDR3, with these differences serving to build a distant-metastasis classifier for papillary thyroid cancer. TCRdb called clones again from the PCR reads with MiXCR. The V and J calls reflect TCRdb's pipeline rather than the authors' work. The profile covers about 69,000 clones, with approximately 15% appearing a single time and approximately 7% taken by the ten largest. Trimming shortened V by 4 bases and J by 4 bases, and 18 bases separated the two germline ends. CDR3 length: 15 residues. Germline CDR1 and CDR2: SGHKS and YYEKEE (reference sequence). The study's findings and limits: Relative to benign nodules, malignant thyroid tumors were reportedly characterized by significantly elevated TCR beta diversity in blood and tumor.

The rearrangement links TRBV5-5 to TRBJ2-7, with TRBD1 as a possible D gene (5 bases). The sequence was obtained from a male donor with papillary thyroid cancer or a benign thyroid nodule (not recorded which). Some clones in this sample may be carry-over from other donors' samples. The sequenced sample was blood. The CDR3 coding sequence is TGTGCCAGCAGCCCCGAGATATGGGGCTTGTACGAGCAGTACTTC. Amino acid sequence: CASSPEIWGLYEQYF.